These 20 T cell receptor beta chains came from one sample sequenced in a study of CD8+CD57+ T cells in acquired aplastic anemia. Profiling that covered TCR beta VDJ and CDR3 relied on genomic DNA as its template. In TCRdb, the reads were re-called with MiXCR into one record per CDR3 protein. The sample holds a few hundred thousand distinct CDR3 sequences; roughly 64% are singletons and the top ten take around 4%. Input material: sorted CD4+, CD8+, or CD8+CD57+ T cells (not recorded which) from PBMCs. The origin of the receptors is a human donor in good health, serving as a control.

Remarks on this clonotype: The junction departs from germline at one end; a sequencing error may be responsible. The chain recombines TRBV7-3 with TRBJ1-1, with 7 bases that match TRBD1. Germline-derived CDR1 and CDR2 are SGHTA and FQGTGA. This CDR3 is 13 amino acids long. CDR3 sequence: CASSQRPGRQGGF. CDR3 coding DNA: TGTGCCAGCAGCCAGCGGCCAGGCAGACAGGGTGGCTTT.

There are many counts of this clonotype. The rearrangement links TRBV20-1 to TRBJ2-1; D possibly corresponds to TRBD2 (5 bases). Germline lookup yields CDR1 DFQATT and CDR2 SNEGSKA (reference sequence). There are 16 residues in the CDR3. V was cut by 3 bases and J by 6 bases, with 21 bases left in between. CDR3 DNA sequence: TGCAGTGCTAGCCTGGACTCCTTCGGGATATTCAATGAGCAGTTCTTC. Translating it yields CSASLDSFGIFNEQFF.

The V call is TRBV27, the J call TRBJ1-5, with D possibly TRBD1 on 6 matching bases. The germline V gene encodes CDR1 MNHEY and CDR2 SMNVEV (reference sequence). The CDR3 has 13 amino acids. V was clipped by 3 bases and J by 6 bases, with 9 bases between them. CDR3 nucleotide sequence: TGTGCCAGCAGTTTGACAGGCTTTCAGCCCCAGCATTTT. It codes for CASSLTGFQPQHF.

The chain recombines TRBV24-1 with TRBJ1-1, with D perhaps matching TRBD1 (5 bases). CDR3 length: 12 residues. Germline-derived CDR1 and CDR2 are KGHDR and SFDVKD. V was pared by 3 bases and J by 7 bases, with 8 bases between. The CDR3 bases are TGTGCCACCAGTGATATGAGGGGTGAAGCTTTCTTT. It is translated as CATSDMRGEAFF.

V gene TRBV29-1 combines with J gene TRBJ1-1; D is undetermined. The germline V gene encodes CDR1 SQVTM and CDR2 ANQGSEA. This CDR3 region has 14 residues. As DNA, the CDR3 is TGCAGTGCTAGAGGGAGCCGAACGGACACTGAAGCTTTCTTT. This translates into CSARGSRTDTEAFF.

With regard to this clonotype: Sequence at one end of the junction differs from germline and may be a read error. The chain joins TRBV5-1 to TRBJ2-5; TRBD2 agrees at 9 bases. From germline, CDR1 is SGHRS and CDR2 YFSETQ. CDR3 size: 13 residues. This CDR3 is CASRLAGVKTQYF. DNA of the CDR3: TGTGCCAGCAGGTTAGCGGGAGTAAAGACCCAGTACTTC.

This clonotype has just one count. The chain links TRBV7-3 to TRBJ2-5, with D perhaps TRBD2 (6 bases). The CDR3 covers 16 residues. The germline CDR1 and CDR2 sequences are SGHTA and FQGTGA. The V gene lost 2 bases and the J gene lost 1 base, with 14 bases spanning the gap. CDR3 region: CASSLQVGGVQETQYF. The DNA for the CDR3 is TGTGCCAGCAGCTTACAGGTCGGGGGAGTCCAAGAGACCCAGTACTTC.

The chain combines TRBV2 with TRBJ1-6; D uncertain. Trimming took off 6 bases at V and 6 bases at J, with 18 bases between the two ends. This CDR3 is built from 16 residues. The V gene's germline CDR1 is SNHLY and CDR2 FYNNEI. The CDR3 nucleotides are TGTGCCAGCAGCCAAGTACCAGGACGCAGTAATTCACCCCTCCACTTT. It specifies CASSQVPGRSNSPLHF.

In its sample, this clonotype was seen a few times. This rearrangement joins TRBV7-8 to TRBJ2-3, with D tentatively TRBD1 (6 bases). The CDR3 totals 13 residues. Trimming cost V 5 bases and J 9 bases, with 15 bases left between them. Germline CDR1 reads SGHVS; CDR2 reads FQNEAQ. In nucleotides, the CDR3 is TGTGCCAGCAGCCCTCCCGGGACAAAAACGCAGTATTTT. Translated: CASSPPGTKTQYF.

This chain links TRBV20-1 with TRBJ2-7, with unresolved D. There are 13 residues in the CDR3. Germline V lookup: CDR1 DFQATT, CDR2 SNEGSKA (reference sequence). CDR3 sequence (DNA): TGCAGCGTGAGCCTGGGCAGACGCTACGAGCAGTACTTC. This codes for CSVSLGRRYEQYF.

Of note for this clonotype: This likely comes from a read error, as the CDR3 has no conserved phenylalanine or tryptophan at its end. It is unclear where the CDR3 begins or ends on the DNA, so no DNA is shown, and the CDR3 is as TCRdb lists it. The rearrangement joins TRBV5-4 to TRBJ2-3; the table's D call of TRBD1 was not tested on the DNA. CDR1 is SGHNT, CDR2 YYREEE, per germline (reference sequence). The CDR3 is 15 amino acids in total, end residues counted. The CDR3 here is CASSLNRAYTDTQYL.

The chain combines TRBV20-1 with TRBJ2-7, with D possibly being TRBD2 (6 bases). V was pared by 2 bases and J by 4 bases, with 18 bases between. The CDR3 contains 15 residues. CDR1 and CDR2 (germline): DFQATT, SNEGSKA (reference sequence). CDR3: CSARPSEGGIYEQYF. The CDR3 coding sequence is TGCAGTGCTAGACCCAGCGAGGGAGGTATTTACGAGCAGTACTTC.

Details on this clonotype: Relative to the germline gene, one junction end is altered; a read error may explain this. This chain connects TRBV7-3 to TRBJ1-1; possible D gene TRBD1, 5 bases. The CDR3 spans 15 residues. Germline values: CDR1 SGHTA, CDR2 FQGTGA. CDR3 nucleotides: TGTGCCGGCAGCTTGAGACAGTTGTTTGGCACTGAAGCTTTCTTT. Its translation is CAGSLRQLFGTEAFF.

The rearrangement joins TRBV9 to TRBJ1-3, with a tentative D call TRBD1 (6 bases). The V and J ends lost 0 bases and 4 bases respectively, with 14 bases between them. The CDR3 is 16 amino acids. Germline lookup yields CDR1 SGDLS and CDR2 YYNGEE. The DNA for the CDR3 is TGTGCCAGCAGCGTAGTGCCGGGGGCCGTGGGAAACACCATATATTTT. Amino acids: CASSVVPGAVGNTIYF.

About this clonotype itself: Since no conserved phenylalanine or tryptophan closes the CDR3, a read error is the likely cause. The DNA is left out, because the CDR3 cannot be placed on it with certainty; the CDR3 is given as TCRdb lists it. This chain uses TRBV29-1 with TRBJ1-4; the table's D call of TRBD1 was not tested on the DNA. Per the germline V gene, CDR1 is SQVTM and CDR2 is ANQGSEA. The CDR3 length equals 15 residues, ends included. The CDR3 region is CSVAYGSTDKEKFVP.

As regards this clonotype: The junction shows a germline mismatch at one end, possibly a read error. The gene calls are TRBV7-8 and TRBJ1-3, with D hard to call. CDR1 and CDR2 from the germline V gene are SGHVS and FQNEAQ. This CDR3 is built from 16 residues. The CDR3 DNA is TGTGCCAGCAGCGTAGCCACGGGAGACGCCGGAAACACCATATATTTT. Translation: CASSVATGDAGNTIYF.

This clonotype was seen at least ten times. The chain uses TRBV29-1 and TRBJ2-7; D perhaps matches TRBD2 (5 bases). Germline CDR1 reads SQVTM; CDR2 reads ANQGSEA. This CDR3 is 16 amino acids long. Trimming shortened V by 7 bases and J by 4 bases, and 26 bases separated the two germline ends. In DNA form, the CDR3 reads TGCAGCGCCTTTGGTGGGGTGCAACGGACTGGGTACGAGCAGTACTTC. Protein sequence: CSAFGGVQRTGYEQYF.

The sample holds many counts of this clonotype. This rearrangement joins TRBV20-1 to TRBJ1-1, with TRBD1 matching over 8 bases. Germline values: CDR1 DFQATT, CDR2 SNEGSKA (reference sequence). V lost 6 bases to trimming and J lost 1 base; unmatched junction nucleotides: 7. CDR3 length: 14 amino acids. CDR3 DNA sequence: TGCAGTGCCCCTAGGACAGGGCAGAACACTGAAGCTTTCTTT. The encoded protein is CSAPRTGQNTEAFF.

The sample holds many counts of this clonotype. The chain is built from TRBV30 and TRBJ1-4; D is perhaps TRBD1 (6 bases). The CDR3 covers 15 residues. Germline assignment: CDR1 GTSNPN and CDR2 SVGIG (reference sequence). Trimming cost V 5 bases and J 1 base, with 14 bases left between them. The CDR3 spells CAWAAGVVTNEKLFF. CDR3 sequence (DNA): TGTGCCTGGGCCGCAGGGGTAGTAACTAATGAAAAACTGTTTTTT.

The V gene is TRBV12-3 or TRBV12-4, the J gene TRBJ1-5; D is undetermined. The V end lost 6 bases, the J end lost 2 bases, and 14 bases lay between the germline ends. The CDR3 spans 15 residues. The CDR3 spells CASSTAEKGNQPQHF. The CDR3, as DNA: TGTGCCAGCAGCACAGCAGAGAAGGGCAATCAGCCCCAGCATTTT.